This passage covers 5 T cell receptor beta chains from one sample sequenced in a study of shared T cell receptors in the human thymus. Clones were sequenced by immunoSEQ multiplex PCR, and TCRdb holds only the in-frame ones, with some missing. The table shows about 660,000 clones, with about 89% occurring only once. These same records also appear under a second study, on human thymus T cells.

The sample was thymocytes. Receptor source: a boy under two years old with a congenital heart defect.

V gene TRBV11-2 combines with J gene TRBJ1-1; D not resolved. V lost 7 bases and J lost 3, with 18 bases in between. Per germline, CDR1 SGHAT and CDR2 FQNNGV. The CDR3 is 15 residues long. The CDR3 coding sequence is TGTGCCAGCACCCATCTCGAGGGATACCACACTGAAGCTTTCTTT. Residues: CASTHLEGYHTEAFF.

For the CDR3, the DNA is TGTGCCAGTCGCGGAACTAATGAGCAGTTCTTC. Translated, it gives CASRGTNEQFF. This chain links TRBV28 with TRBJ2-1; D gene uncertain. This CDR3 has 11 amino acids. V dropped 9 bases and J dropped 7 bases, with 10 bases sitting between them. Germline lookup yields CDR1 MDHEN and CDR2 SYDVKM.

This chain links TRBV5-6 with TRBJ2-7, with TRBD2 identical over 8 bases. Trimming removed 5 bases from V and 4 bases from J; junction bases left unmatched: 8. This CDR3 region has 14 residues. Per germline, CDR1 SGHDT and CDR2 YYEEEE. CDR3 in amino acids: CASRVRGGSYEQYF. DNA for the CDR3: TGTGCCAGCAGGGTACGGGGGGGCAGTTACGAGCAGTACTTC. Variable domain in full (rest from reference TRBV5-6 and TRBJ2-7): DAGVTQSPTHLIKTRGQQVTLRCSPKSGHDTVSWYQQALGQGPQFIFQYYEEEERQRGNFPDRFSGHQFPNYSSELNVNALLLGDSALYLCASRVRGGSYEQYFGPGTRLTVT.

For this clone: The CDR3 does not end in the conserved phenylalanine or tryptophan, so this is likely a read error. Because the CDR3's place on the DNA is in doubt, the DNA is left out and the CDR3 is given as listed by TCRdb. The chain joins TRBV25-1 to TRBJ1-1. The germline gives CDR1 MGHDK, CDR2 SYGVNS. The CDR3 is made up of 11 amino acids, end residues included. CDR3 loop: CASSKDGGVEI.

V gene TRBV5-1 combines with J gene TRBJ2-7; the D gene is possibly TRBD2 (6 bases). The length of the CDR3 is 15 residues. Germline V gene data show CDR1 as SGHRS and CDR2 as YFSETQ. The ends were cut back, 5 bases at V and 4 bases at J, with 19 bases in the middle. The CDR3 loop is CASRNYTWGGYEQYF. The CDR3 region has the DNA TGCGCCAGCAGGAATTATACATGGGGAGGATACGAGCAGTACTTC.